One sample yielded the 21 T cell receptor beta chains listed below, sequenced in a study of T cell responses to AZD1222 COVID-19 vaccine. Profiling relied on immunoSEQ multiplex PCR, and the TCRdb table lists in-frame clones only, not all of them. In the table there are around 150,000 clones, 90% to 95% of which are singletons. This specimen consisted of peripheral blood, obtained 28 days after the second AZD1222 dose. These receptors all come from an adult who received the AZD1222 COVID-19 vaccine.

This chain links TRBV7-3 with TRBJ2-1; no reliable D call. The CDR3 is 13 residues long. V lost 0 bases and J 7 bases, leaving 7 bases between the germline ends. Germline CDR1 is SGHTA and CDR2 is FQGTGA. The CDR3 is CASSLTARNEQFF. CDR3 in DNA: TGTGCCAGCAGCTTAACGGCTCGGAATGAGCAGTTCTTC. Using reference TRBV7-3 and TRBJ2-1 for the parts outside the CDR3, the full variable domain is GAGVSQTPSNKVTEKGKYVELRCDPISGHTALYWYRQSLGQGPEFLIYFQGTGAADDSGLPNDRFFAVRPEGSVSTLKIQRTERGDSAVYLCASSLTARNEQFFGPGTRLTVL.

V is TRBV5-6 and J is TRBJ2-3; D possibly matches TRBD1 or TRBD2 (5 bases each). The CDR3 totals 16 residues. Germline CDR1 is SGHDT and CDR2 is YYEEEE. V lost 4 bases and J lost 1, with 16 bases in between. Here the CDR3 reads CASSPHPLGGTDTQYF. CDR3 sequence (DNA): TGTGCCAGCAGCCCTCATCCCCTGGGGGGCACAGATACGCAGTATTTT.

The J gene is TRBJ2-7, the V gene TRBV6-1, with D possibly matching TRBD2 (5 bases). V was pared by 2 bases and J by 7 bases, with 9 bases between. Germline V lookup: CDR1 MNHNS, CDR2 SASEGT. The CDR3 extends over 12 amino acids. This CDR3 reads CASSEPPGEQYF. The CDR3 nucleotides are TGTGCCAGCAGTGAACCCCCGGGAGAGCAGTACTTC.

The rearrangement uses TRBV9 and TRBJ2-1; TRBD2 agrees at 9 bases. Looked up from germline, CDR1 is SGDLS and CDR2 is YYNGEE. This CDR3 is 15 amino acids long. V shed 4 bases and J 9 bases; nucleotides not matched to a gene: 11. The CDR3 here is CASSPRTSDFSEQFF. Written as DNA, the CDR3 is TGTGCCAGCAGCCCCCGGACTAGCGATTTCAGTGAGCAGTTCTTC.

The chain recombines TRBV4-3 with TRBJ2-6; tentatively, D is TRBD1 (6 bases). Germline lookup yields CDR1 LGHNA and CDR2 YSLEER. The CDR3 extends over 16 amino acids. Trimming pared 4 bases from V and 1 base from J, leaving 11 bases between. The CDR3 region is CASSRGHQSGANVLTF. The CDR3 region has the DNA TGCGCCAGCAGCCGGGGACACCAGTCTGGGGCCAACGTCCTGACTTTC.

This clone was found once. The chain has TRBV2 and TRBJ2-1; D possibly corresponds to TRBD1 (5 bases). CDR3 length equals 13 residues. Trimming took off 3 bases at V and 4 bases at J, with 7 bases between the two ends. Germline-derived CDR1 and CDR2 are SNHLY and FYNNEI. In DNA form, the CDR3 reads TGTGCCAGCAGTGAGGACACATACAATGAGCAGTTCTTC. Its translation: CASSEDTYNEQFF.

Here the CDR3 DNA reads TGCGCCAGCAGCGTTTCCGGGACATCTACCTACGAGCAGTACTTC. Translated, it gives CASSVSGTSTYEQYF. The J gene is TRBJ2-7, the V gene TRBV5-1; weak D call: TRBD1 (6 bases). Germline V gives CDR1 SGHRS, CDR2 YFSETQ. Trimming took off 4 bases at V and 2 bases at J, with 16 bases between the two ends. The CDR3 contains 15 residues.

This chain links TRBV5-6 with TRBJ2-7, with D possibly TRBD2 on 6 matching bases. Germline assignment: CDR1 SGHDT and CDR2 YYEEEE. Deletions cut 4 bases from V and 3 bases from J, with 17 bases between. The CDR3 extends over 15 amino acids. CDR3 amino acids: CASSPFVGGYYEQYF. The CDR3 DNA follows: TGTGCCAGCAGCCCATTCGTGGGAGGATACTACGAGCAGTACTTC.

V gene TRBV18 combines with J gene TRBJ2-7; D not resolved. The CDR3 has 16 amino acids. Germline-derived CDR1 and CDR2 are KGHSH and LQKENI. Trimming took off 3 bases at V and 5 bases at J, with 20 bases between the two ends. CDR3 DNA: TGTGCCAGCTCACCCACAACTGGTTCGGTGAGTAACGAGCAGTACTTC. It is translated as CASSPTTGSVSNEQYF.

J is TRBJ2-1 and V is TRBV11-3; 8 bases are shared with TRBD1. Germline V lookup: CDR1 SGHNT, CDR2 YENEEA. This CDR3 contains 17 residues. The V and J ends lost 2 bases and 4 bases, in that order; junction bases with no gene match: 10. In nucleotides, the CDR3 is TGTGCCAGCAGCTTACCATATCTCGGGACAGGTTACAATGAGCAGTTCTTC. The encoded protein is CASSLPYLGTGYNEQFF. Filled out from reference TRBV11-3 and TRBJ2-1, the complete variable domain reads EAGVVQSPRYKIIEKKQPVAFWCNPISGHNTLYWYLQNLGQGPELLIRYENEEAVDDSQLPKDRFSAERLKGVDSTLKIQPAELGDSAVYLCASSLPYLGTGYNEQFFGPGTRLTVL.

The chain is built from TRBV4-3 and TRBJ2-7; D might be TRBD2 (5 bases). CDR3 length: 13 amino acids. V lost 0 bases to trimming and J lost 4 bases, with 7 bases between them. Per germline, CDR1 LGHNA and CDR2 YSLEER. CDR3 residues: CASSQDSGYEQYF. In DNA, the CDR3 is TGCGCCAGCAGCCAAGATTCGGGGTACGAGCAGTACTTC.

The chain employs TRBV7-2 and TRBJ1-3; TRBD1 might be the D (5 bases). Germline values: CDR1 SGHTA, CDR2 FQGNSA. V was cut by 4 bases and J by 0 bases, with 10 bases left in between. The length of the CDR3 is 15 residues. In nucleotides, the CDR3 is TGTGCCAGCAGCTCAAGCGGGGCCTCTGGAAACACCATATATTTT. This translates into CASSSSGASGNTIYF.

On this clone itself: At one of its ends the junction is not consistent with the germline gene, which may arise from a read error. V is TRBV7-7 and J is TRBJ2-5; TRBD1 matches 7 bases. Germline V gene lookup returns CDR1 SSHAT and CDR2 FNYEAQ (reference sequence). The CDR3 is 13 amino acids. CDR3 DNA: TGTGCTAGCAGCTTGGGACAGAGGGAGACCCAGTACTTC. Amino acids: CASSLGQRETQYF.

The gene calls are TRBV11-3 and TRBJ2-2; possibly TRBD1 or TRBD2 for D (5 bases each). V shed 5 bases and J shed 0 bases, with 16 bases lying between them. The germline CDR1 and CDR2 sequences are SGHNT and YENEEA. The CDR3 is 17 residues long. Written as DNA, the CDR3 is TGTGCCAGCAGCAATGTACACGGGACGGCGAACACCGGGGAGCTGTTTTTT. This sequence encodes CASSNVHGTANTGELFF.

This chain connects TRBV9 to TRBJ1-1; D is perhaps TRBD1 (6 bases). V was shortened by 4 bases and J by 4 bases, with 11 bases between the two germline ends. The CDR3 length is 13 residues. Germline V gives CDR1 SGDLS, CDR2 YYNGEE. The CDR3 coding sequence is TGTGCCAGCAGCCAAGGACAGTTCACTGAAGCTTTCTTT. It translates to CASSQGQFTEAFF.

The rearrangement links TRBV10-1 to TRBJ1-1; D is possibly TRBD1 (5 bases). Per the germline V gene, CDR1 is WNHNN and CDR2 is SYGVQD (reference sequence). This CDR3 contains 13 residues. Trimming removed 6 bases at V and 1 base at J, with 9 bases between. The CDR3 coding sequence is TGCGCCAGCAGCCACGGGACGAACACTGAAGCTTTCTTT. Protein: CASSHGTNTEAFF.

DNA of the CDR3: TGTGCCAGTAGTAGCCGACTTGACACCGGGGAGCTGTTTTTT. Its protein product is CASSSRLDTGELFF. The chain joins TRBV19 to TRBJ2-2; no reliable D call. Germline V lookup: CDR1 LNHDA, CDR2 SQIVND (reference sequence). Trimming stripped 4 bases from V and 3 bases from J, with 9 bases between. The CDR3 runs to 14 residues.

This clone was detected once. The chain has TRBV3-1 (or the pseudogene TRBV3-2) and TRBJ1-1; TRBD1 is a possible D gene (5 bases). V lost 5 bases to trimming and J lost 11 bases, with 18 bases between them. CDR3 length: 13 amino acids. The germline V gene has CDR1 LGHDT and CDR2 YNNKEL (reference sequence). The CDR3 DNA is TGTGCCAGCAGCTATAATAACCGGGACTCGGCTTTCTTT. The encoded protein is CASSYNNRDSAFF.

V gene TRBV18 combines with J gene TRBJ1-4; the D is unclear. The CDR3 has 13 residues. Germline V gives CDR1 KGHSH, CDR2 LQKENI. Trimming cost V 8 bases and J 1 base, with 8 bases left between them. The CDR3 spells CASPRGTNEKLFF. CDR3 in DNA: TGTGCCAGCCCCCGAGGAACTAATGAAAAACTGTTTTTT.

The rearrangement links TRBV5-1 to TRBJ2-4; D possibly corresponds to TRBD2 (5 bases). The CDR3 covers 11 residues. V lost 2 bases to trimming and J lost 10 bases, with 7 bases between them. The germline CDR1 and CDR2 sequences are SGHRS and YFSETQ. CDR3 bases: TGCGCCAGCAGCTTAGAGGGAATTCAGTACTTC. Residues: CASSLEGIQYF.

V usage is TRBV13 and J usage is TRBJ1-2, with TRBD1 matching 7 bases. V trimming: 3 bases; J trimming: 5 bases; junction bases outside the gene matches: 6. CDR1 is PRHDT and CDR2 is FYEKMQ in the germline V gene (reference sequence). This CDR3 is built from 14 residues. The DNA for the CDR3 is TGTGCCAGCAGCTTTCGAGGGGGCGGATATGGCTACACCTTC. Protein sequence: CASSFRGGGYGYTF. Full variable domain (rest looked up from reference TRBV13 and TRBJ1-2): AAGVIQSPRHLIKEKRETATLKCYPIPRHDTVYWYQQGPGQDPQFLISFYEKMQSDKGSIPDRFSAQQFSDYHSELNMSSLELGDSALYFCASSFRGGGYGYTFGSGTRLTVV.